The next 5 T cell receptor beta chains were all read from a single sample in a study of kidney transplant recipient with SARS-CoV-2 infection. TCRdb re-derived calls from the reads in MiXCR, one entry per CDR3 protein. The table includes fewer than 250,000 distinct CDR3 sequences, under 30% detected once. The sequencing used a blood sample, collected at baseline and between days 110 and 120 from a kidney transplant recipient. The receptors stem from a male patient between 25 and 39 years old who had COVID-19 and was a kidney transplant recipient. Part of the T cell pool may stem from the graft donor.

As to this clonotype: It is likely a read error: a sequence one base away is far more abundant. This chain connects TRBV3-2 to TRBJ2-5; the DNA was not compared with TRBD1, the D call given in the table. The end of the DNA fits TRBJ2-7 better, so the J call may be wrong. TRBV3-2 is a pseudogene. The CDR3 runs to 14 residues. CDR3 DNA sequence: TGTGCCAGCAGCGGCCGGGACGGATCCCACGAGCAGTACTTC. Its protein product is CASSGRDGSHEQYF.

This clonotype was observed many times. The gene calls are TRBV5-1 and TRBJ2-7; maybe TRBD1 (5 bases). Germline V CDR1 and CDR2: SGHRS, YFSETQ. V was cut by 2 bases and J by 3 bases, with 15 bases left in between. CDR3 size: 15 residues. CDR3 protein: CASSFGLRQIYEQYF. The CDR3 bases are TGCGCCAGCAGCTTCGGGCTTCGACAGATCTACGAGCAGTACTTC.

V gene TRBV5-1 combines with J gene TRBJ2-5; 7 nucleotides agree with TRBD2. J lost 4 bases, V lost 4 bases, and 10 bases had no gene match. This CDR3 region has 15 residues. CDR1 SGHRS and CDR2 YFSETQ come from the germline V gene. Here the CDR3 DNA reads TGCGCCAGCAGCCGCGCTTCCGGGACTATAGAGACCCAGTACTTC. Protein: CASSRASGTIETQYF.

This clonotype turned up a few times. The J gene is TRBJ2-1, the V gene TRBV6-2 or TRBV6-3; 14 bases fit TRBD2. The CDR3 runs to 16 residues. J gave up 9 bases and V 5 bases, and 9 bases lay outside the gene matches. CDR1 MNHEY and CDR2 SVGEGT come from the germline V gene. The CDR3 region is CASSPHWTSGRIEQFF. Written as DNA, the CDR3 is TGTGCCAGCAGTCCCCACTGGACTAGCGGGAGGATTGAGCAGTTCTTC.

This clonotype has more than one count but fewer than ten. The chain joins TRBV20-1 to TRBJ1-2, with 10 bases aligning to TRBD1. The CDR3 is 16 residues long. Germline CDR1 and CDR2: DFQATT and SNEGSKA (reference sequence). The junction had 6 bases not matched to a gene; V was cut back by 1 base and J by 1 base. CDR3 region: CSARGQGAGGNYGYTF. CDR3 nucleotide sequence: TGCAGTGCTAGAGGACAGGGGGCTGGAGGTAACTATGGCTACACCTTC.